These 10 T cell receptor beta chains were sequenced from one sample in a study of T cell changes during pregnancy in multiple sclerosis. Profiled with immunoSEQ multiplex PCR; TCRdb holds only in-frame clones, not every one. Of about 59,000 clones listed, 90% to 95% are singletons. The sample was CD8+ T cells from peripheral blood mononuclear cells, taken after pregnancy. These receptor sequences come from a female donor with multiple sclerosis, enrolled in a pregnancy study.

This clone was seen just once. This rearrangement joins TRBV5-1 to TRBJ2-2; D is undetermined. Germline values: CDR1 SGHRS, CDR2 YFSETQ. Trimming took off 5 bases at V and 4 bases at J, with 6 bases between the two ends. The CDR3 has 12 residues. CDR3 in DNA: TGCGCCAGCAGTCCATTCACCGGGGAGCTGTTTTTT. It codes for CASSPFTGELFF.

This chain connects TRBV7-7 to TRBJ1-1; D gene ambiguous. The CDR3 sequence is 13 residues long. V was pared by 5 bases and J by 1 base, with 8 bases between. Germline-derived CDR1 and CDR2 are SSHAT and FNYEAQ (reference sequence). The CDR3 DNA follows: TGTGCCAGCAGCGTAGGGCCGAACACTGAAGCTTTCTTT. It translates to CASSVGPNTEAFF.

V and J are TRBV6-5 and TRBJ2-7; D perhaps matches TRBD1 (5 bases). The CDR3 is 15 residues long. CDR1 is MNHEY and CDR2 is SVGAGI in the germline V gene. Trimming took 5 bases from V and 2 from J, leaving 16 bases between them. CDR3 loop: CASSQWGGSTYEQYF. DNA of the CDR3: TGTGCCAGCAGTCAATGGGGCGGATCAACCTACGAGCAGTACTTC.

The CDR3 reads CASSEAWQGTSGANVLTF. The CDR3 nucleotides read TGTGCCAGCAGTGAAGCATGGCAGGGAACCTCTGGGGCCAACGTCCTGACTTTC. The chain has TRBV6-1 and TRBJ2-6; D perhaps matches TRBD1 (5 bases). With 0 bases removed from V and 0 bases from J, the gap between germline ends came to 12 bases. Looked up from germline, CDR1 is MNHNS and CDR2 is SASEGT. CDR3 length: 18 amino acids.

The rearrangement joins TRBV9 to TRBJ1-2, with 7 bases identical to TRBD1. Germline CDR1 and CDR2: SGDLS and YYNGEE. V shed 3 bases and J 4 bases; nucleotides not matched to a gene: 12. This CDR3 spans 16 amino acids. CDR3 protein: CASSARVGGVGYGYTF. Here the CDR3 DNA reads TGTGCCAGCAGCGCCCGGGTAGGGGGCGTCGGCTATGGCTACACCTTC.

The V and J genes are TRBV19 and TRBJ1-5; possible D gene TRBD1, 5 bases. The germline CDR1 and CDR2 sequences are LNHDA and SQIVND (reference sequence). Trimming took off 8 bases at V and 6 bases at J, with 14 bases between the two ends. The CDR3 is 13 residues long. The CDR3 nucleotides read TGTGCCAGTTGGGGCGGAAGTACTCAGCCCCAGCATTTT. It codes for CASWGGSTQPQHF.

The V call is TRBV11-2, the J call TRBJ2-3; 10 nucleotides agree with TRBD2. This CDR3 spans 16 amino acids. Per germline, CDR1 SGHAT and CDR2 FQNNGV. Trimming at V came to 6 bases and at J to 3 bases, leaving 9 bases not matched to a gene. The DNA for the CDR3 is TGTGCCAGCAGTCTGACAGCGGGAGGGCCGACAGATACGCAGTATTTT. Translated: CASSLTAGGPTDTQYF. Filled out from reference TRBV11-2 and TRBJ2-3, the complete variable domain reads EAGVAQSPRYKIIEKRQSVAFWCNPISGHATLYWYQQILGQGPKLLIQFQNNGVVDDSQLPKDRFSAERLKGVDSTLKIQPAKLEDSAVYLCASSLTAGGPTDTQYFGPGTRLTVL.

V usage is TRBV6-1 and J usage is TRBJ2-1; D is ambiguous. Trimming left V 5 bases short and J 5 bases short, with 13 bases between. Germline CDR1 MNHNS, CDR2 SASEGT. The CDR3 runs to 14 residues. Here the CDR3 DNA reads TGTGCCAGCAGTTCGGGTTTTCTCCACAATGAGCAGTTCTTC. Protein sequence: CASSSGFLHNEQFF.

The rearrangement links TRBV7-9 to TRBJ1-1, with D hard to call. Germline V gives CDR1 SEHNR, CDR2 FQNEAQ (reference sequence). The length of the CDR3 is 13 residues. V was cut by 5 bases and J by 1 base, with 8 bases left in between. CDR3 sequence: CASSLERNTEAFF. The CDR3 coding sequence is TGTGCCAGCAGCCTTGAGAGGAACACTGAAGCTTTCTTT.

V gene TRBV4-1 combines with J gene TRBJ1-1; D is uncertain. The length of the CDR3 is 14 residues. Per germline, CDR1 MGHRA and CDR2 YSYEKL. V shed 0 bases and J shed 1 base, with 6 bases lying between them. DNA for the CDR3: TGCGCCAGCAGCCAAGATCCGGGGAACACTGAAGCTTTCTTT. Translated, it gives CASSQDPGNTEAFF.